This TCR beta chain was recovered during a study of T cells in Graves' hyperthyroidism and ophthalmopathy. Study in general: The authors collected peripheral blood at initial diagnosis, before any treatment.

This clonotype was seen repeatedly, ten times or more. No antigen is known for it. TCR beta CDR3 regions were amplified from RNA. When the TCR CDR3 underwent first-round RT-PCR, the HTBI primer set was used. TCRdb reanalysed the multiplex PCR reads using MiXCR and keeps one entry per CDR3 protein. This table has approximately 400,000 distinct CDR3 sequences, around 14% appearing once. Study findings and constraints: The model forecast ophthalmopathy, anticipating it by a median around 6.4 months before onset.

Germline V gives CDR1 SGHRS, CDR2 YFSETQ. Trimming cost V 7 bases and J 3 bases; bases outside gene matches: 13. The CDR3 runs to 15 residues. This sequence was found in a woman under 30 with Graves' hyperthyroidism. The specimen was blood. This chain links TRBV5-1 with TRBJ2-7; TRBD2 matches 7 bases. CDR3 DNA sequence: TGCGCCAGCCGAGACCGGAGGACTAGGGGCTACGAGCAGTACTTC. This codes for CASRDRRTRGYEQYF.